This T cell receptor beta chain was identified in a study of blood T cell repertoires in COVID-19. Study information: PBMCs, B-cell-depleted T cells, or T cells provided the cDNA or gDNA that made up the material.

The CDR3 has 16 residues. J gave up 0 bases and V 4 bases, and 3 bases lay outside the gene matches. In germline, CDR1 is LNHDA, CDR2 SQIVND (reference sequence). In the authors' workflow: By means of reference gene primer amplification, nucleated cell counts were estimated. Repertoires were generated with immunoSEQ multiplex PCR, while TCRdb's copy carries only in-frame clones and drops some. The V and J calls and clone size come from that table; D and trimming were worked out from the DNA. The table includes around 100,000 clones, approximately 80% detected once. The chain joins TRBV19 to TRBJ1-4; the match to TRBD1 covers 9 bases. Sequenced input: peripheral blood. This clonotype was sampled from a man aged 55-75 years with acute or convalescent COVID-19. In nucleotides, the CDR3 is TGTGCCAGTAGTAAGACAGGGGGGCCAACTAATGAAAAACTGTTTTTT. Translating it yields CASSKTGGPTNEKLFF.